The rows below give T cell receptor beta chains drawn from one sample of a study of T cell repertoires in cytomegalovirus infection. TCRdb analysed the reads with MiXCR anew, one entry per CDR3 protein. Of 740,000 or so distinct CDR3 sequences detected, approximately 34% appear once; the ten largest clones hold 2.5% to 3.5%. Sequenced material: PBMCs. The receptors originated from a human donor in good health (CMV status not recorded). Some clones in this sample may be carry-over from other donors' samples. Each CDR3 is given with its conserved first and last residue. For some rows the clone size is stated as once, few or many, or as a class when expanded; others skip it.

clone size: -; V gene: TRBV7-9; CDR3 protein: CASSWMLATEQFF
clone size: -; V gene: TRBV12-3/TRBV12-4; CDR3 protein: CASSLGSGPRRAETQYF
clone size: -; V gene: TRBV5-1; CDR3 protein: CASSAGTSDTQYF
clone size: -; V gene: TRBV6-5; CDR3 protein: CASSYLTPGQGKHKEQFF
clone size: -; V gene: TRBV28; CDR3 protein: CASSLGSGGTYNEQFF
clone size: -; V gene: TRBV12-3/TRBV12-4; CDR3 protein: CASTTTGVYGGELFF
clone size: -; V gene: TRBV4-1; CDR3 protein: CASSPGQAWGADTQYF
clone size: -; V gene: TRBV28; CDR3 protein: CASSSGQTNSPLHF
clone size: -; V gene: TRBV7-6; CDR3 protein: CASSLAGAGSNQPQHF
clone size: -; V gene: TRBV15; CDR3 protein: CATKGARGNQPQHF
clone size: -; V gene: TRBV27; CDR3 protein: CASSSTNEKLFF
clone size: -; V gene: TRBV30; CDR3 protein: CAWADGINEKLFF
clone size: many; V gene: TRBV12-3/TRBV12-4; CDR3 protein: CASSTGSNQPQHF
clone size: -; V gene: TRBV6-1; CDR3 protein: CARSEVKPDTQYF
clone size: -; V gene: TRBV29-1; CDR3 protein: CSVEAGTGANYGYTF
clone size: -; V gene: TRBV12-3/TRBV12-4; CDR3 protein: CASSPRLAENIQYF
clone size: few; V gene: TRBV6-2/TRBV6-3; CDR3 protein: CASSYVGLTDTQYF
clone size: -; V gene: TRBV28; CDR3 protein: CASSLSAGDSNGYTF
clone size: -; V gene: TRBV28; CDR3 protein: CASSSAHYNEQFF
clone size: -; V gene: TRBV6-6; CDR3 protein: CASSYRGGKEKLFF
clone size: -; V gene: TRBV10-2; CDR3 protein: CARNPTDTGDLFF
clone size: few; V gene: TRBV6-4; CDR3 protein: CASSGSTKGSLFF
clone size: -; V gene: TRBV4-2; CDR3 protein: CASSRSLIDTQYF
clone size: -; V gene: TRBV11-2; CDR3 protein: CASSSRAHGADTQYF
clone size: -; V gene: TRBV7-3; CDR3 protein: CTSSLSQSYEQYF
clone size: -; V gene: TRBV15; CDR3 protein: CATSRDRARYEQYF
clone size: -; V gene: TRBV19; CDR3 protein: CASSMYRYYGYTF
clone size: few; V gene: TRBV28; CDR3 protein: CASSLTGGDNQPQHF
clone size: -; V gene: TRBV19; CDR3 protein: CASRGAGGLGAFF
clone size: -; V gene: TRBV28; CDR3 protein: CASSYIYPPWTDPWGETQYF
clone size: -; V gene: TRBV12-3/TRBV12-4; CDR3 protein: CASSYGAGSYEQYF
clone size: -; V gene: TRBV12-3/TRBV12-4; CDR3 protein: CASSWGSRGANGYTF
clone size: few; V gene: TRBV18; CDR3 protein: CASSPSRGGDGANVLTF
clone size: many; V gene: TRBV7-2; CDR3 protein: CASSLYGMISKSTDTQYF
clone size: many; V gene: TRBV24-1; CDR3 protein: CATSDFLSADYNEQFF
clone size: few; V gene: TRBV6-2/TRBV6-3; CDR3 protein: CASQRRSSQETQYF
clone size: once; V gene: TRBV7-2; CDR3 protein: CAISIDRGHFTEAFF
clone size: many; V gene: TRBV7-2; CDR3 protein: CASSPTHGGQETQYF
clone size: -; V gene: TRBV19; CDR3 protein: CASRLGGIQIYGYTF
clone size: -; V gene: TRBV20-1; CDR3 protein: CSARRLAGGLSYNEQFF
clone size: few; V gene: TRBV7-8; CDR3 protein: CASSLGQPAEQFF
clone size: few; V gene: TRBV18; CDR3 protein: CASSPPLRQSRANVLTF
clone size: few; V gene: TRBV7-2; CDR3 protein: CASSRLAGDRGDTQYF
clone size: few; V gene: TRBV5-1; CDR3 protein: CASSGLGGATNEKLFF
clone size: few; V gene: TRBV7-9; CDR3 protein: CASNLAPTGDTEAFF
clone size: -; V gene: TRBV3-1; CDR3 protein: CASSPGLNVFNEQFF
clone size: -; V gene: TRBV7-3; CDR3 protein: CASSYAGGANEQFF